The clone carrying this T cell receptor beta chain was recorded only once. The germline V gene has CDR1 SEHNR and CDR2 FQNEAQ (reference sequence). This CDR3 has 14 residues. The junction had 4 bases not matched to a gene; V was cut back by 5 bases and J by 2 bases. This entry comes from a study of blood T cell repertoires in COVID-19. Study details: There were acute and convalescent COVID-19 samples, and they came from the United States, Italy and Spain. PBMCs, B-cell-depleted T cells, or T cells provided the cDNA or gDNA that made up the material.

Study processing details: Reference gene primer amplification in the assay estimated nucleated cell counts. Generated by immunoSEQ multiplex PCR, the TCRdb table keeps only in-frame clones and is missing some. V, J and clone size were drawn from that table, and D and trimming were deduced from the DNA. The table has about 24,000 clones, 80% to 85% seen once; the top ten hold 7% to 10%. The V and J genes are TRBV7-9 and TRBJ1-2; 8 bases agree with TRBD1. This receptor was taken from a human donor in a cohort sampled during active COVID-19. The sample was peripheral blood. Written as DNA, the CDR3 is TGTGCCAGCAGCGGTACAGGGGGGAACTATGGCTACACCTTC. Translated, it gives CASSGTGGNYGYTF. The complete variable domain, with remaining parts taken from reference TRBV7-9 and TRBJ1-2, reads DTGVSQNPRHKITKRGQNVTFRCDPISEHNRLYWYRQTLGQGPEFLTYFQNEAQLEKSRLLSDRFSAERPKGSFSTLEIQRTEQGDSAMYLCASSGTGGNYGYTFGSGTRLTVV.